The 26 T cell receptor beta chains below were found in one sample sequenced in a study of blood T cell repertoires in COVID-19. Profiling relied on immunoSEQ multiplex PCR, and the TCRdb table lists in-frame clones only, not all of them. This sample has approximately 35,000 clones, with about 78% found just once. Sequencing was done on a sample of peripheral blood. These TCRs come from an elderly man with acute or convalescent COVID-19.

V and J are TRBV5-1 and TRBJ2-3, with 7 bases lining up with TRBD1. The CDR3 totals 13 residues. In germline, CDR1 is SGHRS, CDR2 YFSETQ. Losses at the gene ends were 1 base for V and 5 bases for J; bases not matched to a gene: 1. The CDR3 sequence: CASSLTGEDTQYF. Written as DNA, the CDR3 is TGCGCCAGCAGCTTGACAGGGGAAGATACGCAGTATTTT.

This clone was detected once. The CDR3 nucleotides are TGTGCCAGCAGTATACGGGACAGGGTAAAAGAGACCCAGTACTTC. Amino acid sequence: CASSIRDRVKETQYF. The V and J genes are TRBV28 and TRBJ2-5, with TRBD1 identical over 9 bases. The CDR3 consists of 15 residues. J gave up 3 bases and V 5 bases, and 7 bases lay outside the gene matches. The germline V gene encodes CDR1 MDHEN and CDR2 SYDVKM.

This clone has only one observation. This chain connects TRBV27 to TRBJ2-6; D is unclear. V was trimmed by 4 bases and J by 12 bases, leaving 19 bases between them. There are 15 residues in the CDR3. Germline V gene lookup returns CDR1 MNHEY and CDR2 SMNVEV (reference sequence). For the CDR3, the DNA is TGTGCCAGCAGTTCCATCGACCCATATCGGGTCGTCCTGACTTTC. This translates into CASSSIDPYRVVLTF.

Here the CDR3 DNA reads TGTGCCAGCAGCTTAGGACAGGGAGTCGCCGGGGAGCTGTTTTTT. This encodes CASSLGQGVAGELFF. This chain uses TRBV7-9 with TRBJ2-2, with 7 bases that match TRBD1. From germline, CDR1 is SEHNR and CDR2 FQNEAQ (reference sequence). V was clipped by 1 base and J by 6 bases; unmatched bases: 5. The CDR3 runs to 15 residues.

V gene TRBV4-1 combines with J gene TRBJ2-5, with a possible D match to TRBD2 (5 bases). Germline V lookup: CDR1 MGHRA, CDR2 YSYEKL. CDR3 length: 13 amino acids. Trimming took 2 bases from V and 2 from J, leaving 6 bases between them. The CDR3 DNA follows: TGCGCCAGCAGCCAATGGAGGCAAGAGACCCAGTACTTC. Translation gives CASSQWRQETQYF.

The chain uses TRBV7-8 and TRBJ2-7; the match to TRBD2 covers 9 bases. The ends lost 5 bases at V and 7 bases at J; junction bases unmatched: 21. CDR3 length equals 18 residues. Germline V gene lookup returns CDR1 SGHVS and CDR2 FQNEAQ. The CDR3 DNA reads TGTGCCAGCAGCCCAGTGGGTGGTAGCGGGGGTCCTCGGAAAGAGCAGTACTTC. It is translated as CASSPVGGSGGPRKEQYF.

This sequence joins TRBV6-5 and TRBJ2-2; TRBD1 aligns across 9 bases. V lost 7 bases, J lost 7 bases, and 7 bases stayed unmatched. CDR1 is MNHEY, CDR2 SVGAGI, per germline. The CDR3 has 14 residues. This chain's CDR3 is CASTWTGDIGELFF. CDR3 in DNA: TGTGCCAGCACCTGGACAGGGGATATCGGGGAGCTGTTTTTT.

V usage is TRBV4-1 and J usage is TRBJ2-1; 13 nucleotides line up with TRBD2. This CDR3 region has 17 residues. J gave up 3 bases and V 5 bases, and 7 bases lay outside the gene matches. Germline assignment: CDR1 MGHRA and CDR2 YSYEKL. CDR3 sequence: CASSSRTSGGNYNEQFF. CDR3 sequence (DNA): TGCGCCAGCAGCTCACGGACTAGCGGGGGCAACTACAATGAGCAGTTCTTC.

The genes are TRBV6-5 and TRBJ1-2, with D possibly being TRBD1 (5 bases). Trimming removed 5 bases at V and 4 bases at J, with 11 bases between. Germline V CDR1 and CDR2: MNHEY, SVGAGI. CDR3 size: 13 residues. DNA of the CDR3: TGTGCCAGCAGTCCCCAGGGTCTCTATGGCTACACCTTC. Its protein product is CASSPQGLYGYTF.

This clone was seen a single time. The V call is TRBV5-1, the J call TRBJ2-1, with TRBD2 identical over 7 bases. In germline, CDR1 is SGHRS, CDR2 YFSETQ. This CDR3 has 15 residues. V dropped 0 bases and J dropped 2; count of bases not matched to a gene: 2. CDR3 DNA sequence: TGCGCCAGCAGCTTGGCTAGCGGCCCCTACAATGAGCAGTTCTTC. It is translated as CASSLASGPYNEQFF.

This clone has a handful of counts. The V and J genes are TRBV19 and TRBJ1-3; no firm D call. Germline V lookup: CDR1 LNHDA, CDR2 SQIVND (reference sequence). The V end was cut by 10 bases, the J end by 0 bases, with 7 bases between. The CDR3 extends over 12 amino acids. The CDR3, as DNA: TGTGCCACTCGGAGCTCTGGAAACACCATATATTTT. This codes for CATRSSGNTIYF.

The chain has TRBV19 and TRBJ2-5, with TRBD2 identical over 12 bases. V was clipped by 4 bases and J by 4 bases; unmatched bases: 7. The CDR3 runs to 16 residues. Germline loops: CDR1 LNHDA, CDR2 SQIVND (reference sequence). The CDR3 protein is CASSRTSGVSGETQYF. The CDR3 coding sequence is TGTGCCAGTAGTAGGACTAGCGGGGTCTCGGGAGAGACCCAGTACTTC.

The DNA for the CDR3 is TGCAGCGTTCGGGACATCCTGAACACTGAAGCTTTCTTT. Its protein product is CSVRDILNTEAFF. The chain carries TRBV29-1 and TRBJ1-1; D may be TRBD1 (6 bases). The V end was cut by 5 bases, the J end by 0 bases, with 10 bases between. Germline V gene sequence: CDR1 SQVTM, CDR2 ANQGSEA. The length of the CDR3 is 13 residues.

The chain has TRBV6-2 or TRBV6-3 and TRBJ2-3; tentative D call: TRBD2 (5 bases). The CDR3 length is 13 residues. Trimming shortened V by 4 bases and J by 4 bases, and 9 bases separated the two germline ends. CDR1 is MNHEY and CDR2 is SVGEGT in the germline V gene. The CDR3 here is CASSSLGADTQYF. The CDR3 nucleotides read TGTGCCAGCAGTTCTCTCGGGGCAGATACGCAGTATTTT.

This rearrangement joins TRBV7-2 to TRBJ2-2, with D tentatively TRBD2 (5 bases). Germline CDR1 reads SGHTA; CDR2 reads FQGNSA. V lost 0 bases to trimming and J lost 15 bases, with 17 bases between them. The CDR3 length is 14 residues. The CDR3 protein is CASSLAGSRQALFF. The CDR3 DNA reads as TGTGCCAGCAGCTTAGCTGGGAGTAGGCAGGCGTTGTTTTTT. The full variable domain, with the rest looked up from reference TRBV7-2 and TRBJ2-2, is GAGVSQSPSNKVTEKGKDVELRCDPISGHTALYWYRQSLGQGLEFLIYFQGNSAPDKSGLPSDRFSAERTGGSVSTLTIQRTQQEDSAVYLCASSLAGSRQALFFGEGSRLTVL.

The rearrangement uses TRBV3-1 (or the pseudogene TRBV3-2) and TRBJ2-5; 10 positions match TRBD2. V shed 1 base, J shed 5 bases, and the junction held 7 bases outside the gene matches. CDR3 length: 16 amino acids. Per germline, CDR1 LGHDT and CDR2 YNNKEL (reference sequence). CDR3 in DNA: TGTGCCAGCAGCCAAGGAGCGGGGGGGCGCGGGGAGACCCAGTACTTC. It codes for CASSQGAGGRGETQYF.

This CDR3 is CASSYPFSDEQFF. The CDR3 nucleotides are TGTGCCAGCAGTTACCCCTTTTCGGATGAGCAGTTCTTC. The rearrangement uses TRBV6-5 and TRBJ2-1; D gene unclear. The germline V gene encodes CDR1 MNHEY and CDR2 SVGAGI. V lost 2 bases to trimming and J lost 8 bases, with 10 bases between them. The CDR3 length is 13 residues.

The rearrangement joins TRBV5-4 to TRBJ1-1, with D perhaps matching TRBD1 (5 bases). Looked up from germline, CDR1 is SGHNT and CDR2 is YYREEE (reference sequence). Trimming pared 4 bases from V and 5 bases from J, leaving 12 bases between. CDR3 size: 13 residues. CDR3 sequence reads: CASSLPGGTEAFF. The CDR3 nucleotides are TGTGCCAGCAGCCTCCCTGGGGGGACTGAAGCTTTCTTT.

On this clone itself: One junction end disagrees with the germline gene, perhaps due to a read error. The rearrangement joins TRBV15 to TRBJ2-7; D perhaps matches TRBD1 (5 bases). The CDR3 totals 15 residues. Germline CDR1 and CDR2: LNHNV and YYDKDF (reference sequence). The CDR3 region is CATSGEWGRSLEQYF. CDR3 sequence (DNA): TGTGCCACCAGCGGAGAATGGGGCAGATCCCTCGAGCAGTACTTC.

This clone was counted a few times. The rearrangement joins TRBV7-6 to TRBJ2-3, with 9 bases aligning to TRBD1. Per germline, CDR1 SGHVS and CDR2 FNYEAQ. The ends lost 5 bases at V and 6 bases at J; junction bases unmatched: 9. The CDR3 length is 15 residues. The CDR3 region has the DNA TGTGCCAGCAGCCCAGGGACAGGGCCGGGCGATACGCAGTATTTT. It codes for CASSPGTGPGDTQYF.

This chain uses TRBV6-5 with TRBJ1-4; TRBD1 matches at 8 bases. The trim removed 5 bases at V and 10 bases at J, leaving 9 bases unmatched. The CDR3 spans 14 residues. The germline gives CDR1 MNHEY, CDR2 SVGAGI. DNA for the CDR3: TGTGCCAGCAGTACTGGACAGGGAGGTAGAAAACTGTTTTTT. Its translation: CASSTGQGGRKLFF.

This chain joins TRBV19 and TRBJ1-2; 7 bases fit TRBD1. After removal of 6 bases from V and 5 bases from J, the junction contained 6 bases not matched to a gene. Germline lookup yields CDR1 LNHDA and CDR2 SQIVND (reference sequence). The CDR3 loop spans 13 amino acids. This CDR3 is CASSLRDSYGYTF. The CDR3 DNA reads TGTGCCAGTAGCCTCCGGGACAGTTATGGCTACACCTTC.

The sample holds a few counts of this clone. CDR3 DNA sequence: TGTGCTAGTCTTAATAGCGGGGCCACAGATACGCAGTATTTT. This sequence encodes CASLNSGATDTQYF. V and J are TRBV12-5 and TRBJ2-3; 8 bases are a match to TRBD2. The V gene end was trimmed by 8 bases and the J gene end by 2 bases; junction bases not matched to a gene: 6. CDR1 and CDR2 from the germline V gene are LGHNT and FRNRAP. The CDR3 has 14 residues.

This clone has only one observation. The chain uses TRBV10-3 and TRBJ2-7, with 12 nucleotides matching TRBD2. CDR1 ENHRY and CDR2 SYGVKD come from the germline V gene. V gave up 4 bases and J gave up 6 bases; unmatched junction bases: 10. This CDR3 is 16 amino acids long. CDR3 sequence (DNA): TGTGCCATCAGTGCATCTCTAGCGGGGGGGCCAGTCGAGCAGTACTTC. The encoded protein is CAISASLAGGPVEQYF.

This clone was counted between two and nine times. The CDR3 spells CASSWQGVVEQYF. The CDR3 DNA follows: TGTGCCAGCAGCTGGCAGGGGGTGGTTGAGCAGTACTTC. This chain connects TRBV5-4 to TRBJ2-7; 7 bases are shared with TRBD1. Looked up from germline, CDR1 is SGHNT and CDR2 is YYREEE (reference sequence). This CDR3 comprises 13 residues. V lost 3 bases to trimming and J lost 7 bases; unmatched junction nucleotides: 7.

This clone was recorded a few times. The genes are TRBV2 and TRBJ1-5; unclear D gene. CDR3 size: 14 residues. Germline loops: CDR1 SNHLY, CDR2 FYNNEI. V shed 4 bases and J shed 7 bases, with 14 bases lying between them. CDR3 sequence (DNA): TGTGCCAGCAGTGTGAACAGCCCCAGGCAGCCCCAGCATTTT. Residues: CASSVNSPRQPQHF.